These 18 T cell receptor beta chains were sequenced from one sample in a study of CD8 T cells in Susac syndrome. With random hexamers, reverse transcription was performed on roughly 0.5 to 1 ug of RNA. From the immunoSEQ multiplex PCR reads, TCRdb called clonotypes with MiXCR, one entry per CDR3 protein. The data show roughly 330,000 distinct CDR3 sequences, about 91% seen once. Sequencing was done on a sample of CD4+ T cells from PBMCs. The source of these receptors is a human donor with multiple sclerosis.

This chain links TRBV4-2 with TRBJ2-3; 8 bases agree with TRBD2. Germline CDR1 LGHNA, CDR2 YNFKEQ. Trimming removed 0 bases from V and 5 bases from J; junction bases left unmatched: 4. The CDR3 is 15 residues long. CDR3: CASSQDATSGDTQYF. As DNA, the CDR3 is TGTGCCAGCAGCCAAGACGCCACTAGCGGAGATACGCAGTATTTT.

This chain links TRBV7-9 with TRBJ1-2, with D unresolved. Between the trimmed V and J ends, which lost 5 bases and 1 base, there was a span of 11 bases. The CDR3 contains 14 residues. Germline CDR1 is SEHNR and CDR2 is FQNEAQ (reference sequence). CDR3: CASSREAFNYGYTF. In nucleotides, the CDR3 is TGTGCCAGCAGCCGAGAGGCCTTTAACTATGGCTACACCTTC.

The chain uses TRBV19 and TRBJ1-3, with D unresolved. V was trimmed by 7 bases and J by 0 bases, leaving 4 bases between them. The V gene's germline CDR1 is LNHDA and CDR2 SQIVND (reference sequence). The CDR3 is 12 amino acids. The CDR3 sequence is CASTRSGNTIYF. The CDR3 nucleotides read TGTGCCAGTACCCGCTCTGGAAACACCATATATTTT.

CDR3 protein: CSARGTSVTDTQYF. Written as DNA, the CDR3 is TGCAGTGCTAGGGGGACTAGCGTTACAGATACGCAGTATTTT. The chain joins TRBV20-1 to TRBJ2-3; 10 bases agree with TRBD2. This CDR3 is built from 14 residues. The V segment lost 3 bases and the J segment 3 bases; nucleotides outside the gene matches: 3. Germline V gives CDR1 DFQATT, CDR2 SNEGSKA (reference sequence).

This clonotype was found once. V usage is TRBV10-3 and J usage is TRBJ2-3; D perhaps matches TRBD1 (5 bases). Germline V gene lookup returns CDR1 ENHRY and CDR2 SYGVKD. The V end was cut by 2 bases, the J end by 1 base, with 13 bases between. The CDR3 extends over 16 amino acids. The CDR3 loop is CAISEGASRGTDTQYF. CDR3 bases: TGTGCCATCAGTGAGGGGGCCTCTCGGGGCACAGATACGCAGTATTTT.

V usage is TRBV3-1 and J usage is TRBJ1-5, with D perhaps TRBD1 (6 bases). CDR1 is LGHDT, CDR2 YNNKEL, per germline (reference sequence). The ends were cut back, 1 base at V and 6 bases at J, with 16 bases in the middle. The CDR3 sequence is 16 residues long. CDR3 protein: CASSQGLGARSQPQHF. CDR3 in DNA: TGTGCCAGCAGCCAAGGTTTGGGGGCGCGTAGTCAGCCCCAGCATTTT.

In this sample, this clonotype turned up once. This sequence joins TRBV7-9 and TRBJ2-7, with D possibly matching TRBD1 (5 bases). This CDR3 spans 12 amino acids. Trimming removed 4 bases from V and 6 bases from J, with 10 bases in between. The germline V gene has CDR1 SEHNR and CDR2 FQNEAQ (reference sequence). In DNA, the CDR3 is TGTGCCAGCAGCTCGGCAGGGTTCGAGCAGTACTTC. Its protein product is CASSSAGFEQYF.

The gene calls are TRBV29-1 and TRBJ1-4; 9 bases are a match to TRBD1. Germline V lookup: CDR1 SQVTM, CDR2 ANQGSEA. The V and J ends lost 5 bases and 7 bases, in that order; junction bases with no gene match: 8. This CDR3 is 14 amino acids long. The CDR3 nucleotides are TGCAGCGTTTACATGACAGGGGGTAGTGAAAAACTGTTTTTT. Amino acid sequence: CSVYMTGGSEKLFF.

The CDR3 loop reads CSARDGTDFDQPQHF. The CDR3 bases are TGCAGTGCTAGAGATGGGACAGACTTTGACCAGCCCCAGCATTTT. This chain uses TRBV20-1 with TRBJ1-5; 7 bases are shared with TRBD1. Trimming cost V 0 bases and J 7 bases; bases outside gene matches: 9. This CDR3 comprises 15 residues. The germline V gene has CDR1 DFQATT and CDR2 SNEGSKA (reference sequence).

This chain joins TRBV7-9 and TRBJ1-1, with D perhaps matching TRBD1 (6 bases). Per the germline V gene, CDR1 is SEHNR and CDR2 is FQNEAQ (reference sequence). Trimming removed 5 bases at V and 6 bases at J, with 16 bases between. The CDR3 runs to 14 residues. Here the CDR3 reads CASSTYRDVAEAFF. DNA for the CDR3: TGTGCCAGCAGCACATACAGGGATGTCGCTGAAGCTTTCTTT.

The genes are TRBV6-5 and TRBJ2-7, with 7 bases aligning to TRBD1. Germline CDR1 is MNHEY and CDR2 is SVGAGI. V was pared by 4 bases and J by 6 bases, with 9 bases of the junction left unmatched. CDR3 length: 14 residues. Written as DNA, the CDR3 is TGTGCCAGCAGTTCGCAACAGACAGGGTCCGAGCAGTACTTC. Translation: CASSSQQTGSEQYF.

The CDR3 protein is CASSVLAGPYEQYF. DNA for the CDR3: TGTGCCAGCTCCGTTCTAGCGGGACCCTACGAGCAGTACTTC. The gene calls are TRBV12-3 or TRBV12-4 and TRBJ2-7, with 9 bases identical to TRBD2. CDR3 length: 14 residues. Trimming removed 8 bases from V and 2 bases from J; junction bases left unmatched: 7.

V and J are TRBV29-1 and TRBJ2-1; 14 bases are shared with TRBD2. Per germline, CDR1 SQVTM and CDR2 ANQGSEA. Unmatched junction bases numbered 7, after V lost 7 bases and J lost 8 bases. This CDR3 has 14 amino acids. The CDR3 DNA is TGCAGCGGTACCGGGACTAGCGGGAGATATGAGCAGTTCTTC. Translating gives CSGTGTSGRYEQFF.

The rearrangement uses TRBV6-5 and TRBJ2-1; TRBD2 aligns across 12 bases. The CDR3 has 15 amino acids. Germline CDR1 MNHEY, CDR2 SVGAGI. The ends lost 6 bases at V and 9 bases at J; junction bases unmatched: 9. The DNA for the CDR3 is TGTGCCAGCAGCCTAGCGGGGGGGTTAACGGTTGAGCAGTTCTTC. This codes for CASSLAGGLTVEQFF.

The rearrangement links TRBV14 to TRBJ2-7; D may be TRBD2 (5 bases). The CDR3 has 14 amino acids. V dropped 4 bases and J dropped 2 bases, with 12 bases sitting between them. Germline CDR1 and CDR2: SGHDN and FVKESK. The CDR3 protein is CASSPRAGPYEQYF. CDR3 in DNA: TGTGCCAGCAGCCCACGGGCGGGTCCCTACGAGCAGTACTTC.

This clonotype was seen only once. This rearrangement joins TRBV12-3 or TRBV12-4 to TRBJ2-7; TRBD2 matches 9 bases. The CDR3 runs 18 residues. J gave up 5 bases and V 9 bases, and 23 bases lay outside the gene matches. The CDR3 sequence: CASGPGGARLADLHEQYF. The CDR3 nucleotides are TGTGCCAGTGGCCCGGGGGGCGCGCGACTAGCGGACCTCCACGAGCAGTACTTC.

In nucleotides, the CDR3 is TGTGCCAGCTCACCGGGACAGGGGGCGGCCTACGAGCAGTACTTC. This encodes CASSPGQGAAYEQYF. The V call is TRBV18, the J call TRBJ2-7; 12 bases map to TRBD1. Per germline, CDR1 KGHSH and CDR2 LQKENI. Trimming removed 3 bases from V and 2 bases from J; junction bases left unmatched: 2. The length of the CDR3 is 15 residues.

CDR3 amino acids: CASSPFWKPAEQFF. The CDR3 nucleotides are TGTGCCAGCAGCCCTTTCTGGAAGCCCGCTGAGCAGTTCTTC. This chain links TRBV11-2 with TRBJ2-1; no clear D. V was trimmed by 5 bases and J by 9 bases, leaving 17 bases between them. CDR1 is SGHAT, CDR2 FQNNGV, per germline. The CDR3 has 14 amino acids.